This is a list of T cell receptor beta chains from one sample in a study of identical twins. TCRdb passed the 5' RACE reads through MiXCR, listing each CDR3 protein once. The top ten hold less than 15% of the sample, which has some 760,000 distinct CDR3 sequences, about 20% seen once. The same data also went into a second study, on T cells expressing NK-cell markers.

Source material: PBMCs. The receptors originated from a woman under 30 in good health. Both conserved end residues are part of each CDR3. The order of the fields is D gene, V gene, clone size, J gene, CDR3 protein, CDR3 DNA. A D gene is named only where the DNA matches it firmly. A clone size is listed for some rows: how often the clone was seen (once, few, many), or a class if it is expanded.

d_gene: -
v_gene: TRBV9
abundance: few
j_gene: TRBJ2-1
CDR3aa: CASSQDIRRYNEQFF
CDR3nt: TGTGCCAGCAGCCAAGACATACGGCGTTACAATGAGCAGTTCTTC

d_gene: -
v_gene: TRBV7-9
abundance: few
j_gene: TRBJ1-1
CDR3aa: CASNLLPEIEAFF
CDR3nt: TGTGCCAGCAACTTGCTCCCAGAAATTGAAGCTTTCTTT

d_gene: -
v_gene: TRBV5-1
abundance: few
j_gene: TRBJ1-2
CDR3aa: CASSFSNLGGYTF
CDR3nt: TGCGCCAGCAGCTTTAGCAATTTAGGTGGCTACACCTTC

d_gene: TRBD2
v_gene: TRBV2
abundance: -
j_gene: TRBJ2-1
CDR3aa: CASSEIIGLAADNEQFF
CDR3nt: TGTGCCAGCAGTGAAATCATAGGACTAGCGGCTGACAATGAGCAGTTCTTC

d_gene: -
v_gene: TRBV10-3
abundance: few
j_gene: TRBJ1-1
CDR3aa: CAISVDSGYTEAFF
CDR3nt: TGTGCCATCAGTGTAGATTCGGGGTACACTGAAGCTTTCTTT

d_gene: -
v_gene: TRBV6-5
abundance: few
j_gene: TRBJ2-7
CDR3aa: CASSYTLAGTYEQYF
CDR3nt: TGTGCCAGCAGTTACACCCTGGCCGGTACCTACGAGCAGTACTTC

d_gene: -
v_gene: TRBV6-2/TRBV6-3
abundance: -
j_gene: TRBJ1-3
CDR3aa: CASSTGRAGNTIYF
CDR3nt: TGTGCCAGCAGTACTGGACGGGCTGGAAACACCATATATTTT

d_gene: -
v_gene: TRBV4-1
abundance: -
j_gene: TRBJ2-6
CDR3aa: CASSQDLMDRYRANVLTF
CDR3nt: TGCGCCAGCAGCCAAGATCTGATGGACCGGTATCGGGCCAACGTCCTGACTTTC

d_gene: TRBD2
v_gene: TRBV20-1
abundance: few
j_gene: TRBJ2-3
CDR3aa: CSASKVAGDTDTQYF
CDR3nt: TGCAGTGCTAGTAAGGTAGCGGGAGACACAGATACGCAGTATTTT

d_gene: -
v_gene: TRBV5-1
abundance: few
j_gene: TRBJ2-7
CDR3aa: CASSLEVALEQYF
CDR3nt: TGCGCCAGCAGCTTGGAGGTCGCACTCGAGCAGTACTTC

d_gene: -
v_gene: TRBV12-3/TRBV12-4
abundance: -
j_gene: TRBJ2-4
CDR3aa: CASVPARLAKNIQYF
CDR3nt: TGTGCCAGCGTCCCCGCGAGGCTAGCCAAAAACATTCAGTACTTC

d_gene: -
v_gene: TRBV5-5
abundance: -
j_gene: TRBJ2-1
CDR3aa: CASSPPFYNEQFF
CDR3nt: TGTGCCAGCAGCCCGCCTTTTTACAATGAGCAGTTCTTC

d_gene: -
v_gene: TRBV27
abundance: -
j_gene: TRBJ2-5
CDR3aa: CASSLLGLRETQYF
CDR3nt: TGTGCCAGCAGTTTATTAGGACTTAGGGAGACCCAGTACTTC

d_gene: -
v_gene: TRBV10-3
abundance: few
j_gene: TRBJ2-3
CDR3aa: CASGGGITDTQYF
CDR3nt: TGTGCCTCGGGGGGCGGAATCACAGATACGCAGTATTTT

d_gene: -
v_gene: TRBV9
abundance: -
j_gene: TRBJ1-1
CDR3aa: CASSGQASEAFF
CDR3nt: TGTGCCAGCAGCGGACAAGCTAGTGAAGCTTTCTTT

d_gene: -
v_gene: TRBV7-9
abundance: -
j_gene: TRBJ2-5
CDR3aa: CASSFSLAPQETQYF
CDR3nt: TGTGCCAGCAGCTTCTCTCTAGCGCCCCAAGAGACCCAGTACTTC

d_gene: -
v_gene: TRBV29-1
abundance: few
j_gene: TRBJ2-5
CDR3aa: CSVKGTLAETQYF
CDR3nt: TGCAGCGTCAAAGGGACTCTTGCAGAGACCCAGTACTTC

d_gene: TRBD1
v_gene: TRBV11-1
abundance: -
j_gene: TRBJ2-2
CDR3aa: CASSSRDRGFANTGELFF
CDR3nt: TGTGCCAGCAGCTCCCGGGACAGGGGGTTCGCGAACACCGGGGAGCTGTTTTTT

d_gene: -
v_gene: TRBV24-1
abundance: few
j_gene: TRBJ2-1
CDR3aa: CATSDPVRYNEQFF
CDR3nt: TGTGCCACCAGTGATCCGGTCCGTTACAATGAGCAGTTCTTC

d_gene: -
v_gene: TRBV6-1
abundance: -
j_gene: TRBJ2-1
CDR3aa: CASSEVGRTFSYNEQFF
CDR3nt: TGTGCCAGCAGTGAAGTGGGGAGGACATTCTCCTACAATGAGCAGTTCTTC

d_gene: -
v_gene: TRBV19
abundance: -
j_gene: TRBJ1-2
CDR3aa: CANPTGRVAF
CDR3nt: TGTGCCAACCCGACTGGACGGGTCGCCTTC

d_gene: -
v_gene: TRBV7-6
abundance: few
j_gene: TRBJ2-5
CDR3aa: CASSLVIRGETQYF
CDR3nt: TGTGCCAGCAGCTTAGTTATCAGGGGAGAGACCCAGTACTTC

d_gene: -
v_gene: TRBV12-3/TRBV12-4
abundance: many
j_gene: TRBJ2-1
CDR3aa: CASRVRYNEQFF
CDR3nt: TGTGCCAGCCGGGTAAGATACAATGAGCAGTTCTTC

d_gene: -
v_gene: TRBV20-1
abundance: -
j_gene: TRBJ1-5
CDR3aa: CSARETGIDQPQHF
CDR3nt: TGCAGTGCTAGGGAAACAGGGATCGATCAGCCCCAGCATTTT

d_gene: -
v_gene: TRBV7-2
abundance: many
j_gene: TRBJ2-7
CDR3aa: CASSFGAYEQYF
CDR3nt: TGTGCCAGCAGCTTTGGTGCCTACGAGCAGTACTTC

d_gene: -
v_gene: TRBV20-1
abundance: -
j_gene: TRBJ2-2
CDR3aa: CSATWSGNTGELFF
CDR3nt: TGCAGTGCCACCTGGAGCGGAAACACCGGGGAGCTGTTTTTT

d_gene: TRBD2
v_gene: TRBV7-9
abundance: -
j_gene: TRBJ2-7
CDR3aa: CASSFRTSEDEQYF
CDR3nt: TGTGCCAGCAGCTTTCGGACTAGCGAGGACGAGCAGTACTTC

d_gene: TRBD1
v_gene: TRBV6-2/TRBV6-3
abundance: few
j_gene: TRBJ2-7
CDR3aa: CASSSPGGKDEQYF
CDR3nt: TGTGCCAGCAGTTCCCCAGGGGGCAAGGACGAGCAGTACTTC

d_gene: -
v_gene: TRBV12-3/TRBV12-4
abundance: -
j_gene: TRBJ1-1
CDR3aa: CASGIEAGRNTEAFF
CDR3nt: TGTGCCAGCGGGATTGAGGCAGGGCGGAACACTGAAGCTTTCTTT

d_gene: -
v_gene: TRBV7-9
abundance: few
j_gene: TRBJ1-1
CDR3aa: CASSLKQVEAFF
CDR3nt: TGTGCCAGCAGCTTAAAACAGGTTGAAGCTTTCTTT